One and the same sample provided the 11 T cell receptor beta chains below, sequenced in a study of beta chain features in type 1 diabetes. As every portion of the isolated RNA was reverse transcribed, the sequencing read expressed TCRB transcripts. Repertoires were generated with immunoSEQ multiplex PCR, while TCRdb's copy carries only in-frame clones and drops some. In the table there are about 350,000 clones, around 19% of which are singletons. The sequenced sample consisted of naive CD4+ T cells from blood. These receptors were taken from a woman between 18 and 30 years old in good health.

This clone was detected only a few times. The rearrangement links TRBV6-5 to TRBJ2-3; D might be TRBD2 (7 bases). There are 15 residues in the CDR3. The V end lost 2 bases, the J end lost 4 bases, and 13 bases lay between the germline ends. From germline, CDR1 is MNHEY and CDR2 SVGAGI. The CDR3 DNA is TGTGCCAGCAGTTACGGAGCGGGACAACCAGATACGCAGTATTTT. The encoded protein is CASSYGAGQPDTQYF.

In this sample, this clone turned up a few times. The CDR3 here is CAWGARGTEAFF. The CDR3 DNA reads TGTGCCTGGGGAGCGCGGGGCACTGAAGCTTTCTTT. This rearrangement joins TRBV30 to TRBJ1-1; D gene ambiguous. CDR1 and CDR2 (germline): GTSNPN, SVGIG (reference sequence). The CDR3 contains 12 residues. Between the trimmed V and J ends, which lost 5 bases and 4 bases, there was a span of 11 bases.

This rearrangement joins TRBV18 to TRBJ1-5, with D tentatively TRBD1 (6 bases). Trimming removed 5 bases from V and 4 bases from J, with 9 bases in between. CDR3 length: 13 amino acids. The V gene's germline CDR1 is KGHSH and CDR2 LQKENI. As DNA, the CDR3 is TGTGCCAGCTCAAACGACAGGAATCAGCCCCAGCATTTT. The encoded protein is CASSNDRNQPQHF.

V is TRBV9 and J is TRBJ2-3, with D possibly being TRBD2 (5 bases). Trimming took off 2 bases at V and 2 bases at J, with 6 bases between the two ends. This CDR3 spans 13 amino acids. Germline assignment: CDR1 SGDLS and CDR2 YYNGEE. This CDR3 reads CASSVDYTDTQYF. Here the CDR3 DNA reads TGTGCCAGCAGCGTCGACTACACAGATACGCAGTATTTT.

This clone turned up a few times. The chain uses TRBV23-1 and TRBJ1-2, with D possibly matching TRBD1 (5 bases). TRBV23-1 is annotated as an ORF whose role is uncertain. The CDR3 runs to 15 residues. Trimming took 4 bases from V and 5 from J, leaving 17 bases between them. As DNA, the CDR3 is TGCGCCAGCAGTCCCGGGGGGGAAATTGGGTATGGCTACACCTTC. Its translation: CASSPGGEIGYGYTF.

In this sample, this clone turned up a few times. The chain links TRBV4-2 to TRBJ2-2; 8 bases line up with TRBD2. J was trimmed by 6 bases and V by 6 bases; bases with no gene match: 9. Germline CDR1 LGHNA, CDR2 YNFKEQ. The length of the CDR3 is 15 residues. The DNA of the CDR3 is TGTGCCAGCAGTAGCGAGGGTAGCGGGGCCGGGGAGCTGTTTTTT. This sequence encodes CASSSEGSGAGELFF.

The CDR3 DNA sequence: TGTGCCACCACTAGCGGGGGGGACAATGAGCAGTTCTTC. As protein: CATTSGGDNEQFF. V is TRBV10-3 and J is TRBJ2-1, with 13 positions matching TRBD2. The CDR3 is made up of 13 amino acids. The V and J ends lost 10 bases and 5 bases, in that order; junction bases with no gene match: 2. CDR1 is ENHRY and CDR2 is SYGVKD in the germline V gene.

The rearrangement uses TRBV5-1 and TRBJ2-7, with a weak D call TRBD2 (5 bases). V lost 3 bases to trimming and J lost 4 bases, with 11 bases between them. Germline values: CDR1 SGHRS, CDR2 YFSETQ. There are 13 residues in the CDR3. As DNA, the CDR3 is TGCGCCAGCAGCTCCAGTGGAGGATACGAGCAGTACTTC. This sequence encodes CASSSSGGYEQYF. Full variable domain (missing parts from reference TRBV5-1 and TRBJ2-7): KAGVTQTPRYLIKTRGQQVTLSCSPISGHRSVSWYQQTPGQGLQFLFEYFSETQRNKGNFPGRFSGRQFSNSRSEMNVSTLELGDSALYLCASSSSGGYEQYFGPGTRLTVT.

This clone has more than one count but fewer than ten. V gene TRBV18 combines with J gene TRBJ2-7; 12 nucleotides line up with TRBD2. The CDR3 consists of 15 residues. V lost 6 bases to trimming and J lost 3 bases; unmatched junction nucleotides: 6. Germline values: CDR1 KGHSH, CDR2 LQKENI. CDR3 DNA: TGTGCCAGCTCCCGACTAGCGGGGGCAAACTACGAGCAGTACTTC. It codes for CASSRLAGANYEQYF.

The chain employs TRBV5-1 and TRBJ1-2, with D unresolved. There are 14 residues in the CDR3. V was pared by 0 bases and J by 14 bases, with 20 bases between. In germline, CDR1 is SGHRS, CDR2 YFSETQ. The CDR3 DNA is TGCGCCAGCAGCTTGGCCGGGGAGTTGCTCGCGGAAACCTTC. Its protein is CASSLAGELLAETF.

The chain has TRBV9 and TRBJ2-6, with TRBD1 identical over 7 bases. CDR1 and CDR2 from the germline V gene are SGDLS and YYNGEE. The CDR3 covers 17 residues. Losses at the gene ends were 0 bases for V and 4 bases for J; bases not matched to a gene: 7. The CDR3 protein is CASSVEAGGRGANVLTF. The CDR3 DNA is TGTGCCAGCAGCGTAGAAGCAGGGGGAAGAGGGGCCAACGTCCTGACTTTC.